The clone carrying this TCR beta chain was observed many times. This specimen belongs to a study of neurological immune-mediated disorders. Each TCR transcript was tagged with a 10-nucleotide random UMI during 5'RACE. TCRdb analysed the 5' RACE reads with MiXCR anew, one entry per CDR3 protein. The table has 75,000 to 85,000 distinct CDR3 sequences, 15% to 20% seen once. Sequenced sample: PBMCs. The clonotype originates from a woman between 40 and 55 years old in good health.

As DNA, the CDR3 is TGTGCCAGCAGCCAGGGGCAGAACACCGGGGAGCTGTTTTTT. Translating it yields CASSQGQNTGELFF. The chain combines TRBV7-8 with TRBJ2-2, with D possibly being TRBD1 (6 bases). V was cut by 5 bases and J by 1 base, with 8 bases left in between. The CDR3 totals 14 residues. Germline-derived CDR1 and CDR2 are SGHVS and FQNEAQ.